The 4 T cell receptor beta chains below all came from one sample that was sequenced in a study of blood T cell repertoires in COVID-19. TCRdb's copy holds only in-frame clones and misses some; the assay was immunoSEQ multiplex PCR. The sample carries some 66,000 clones, over 80% recorded once. The sample consisted of peripheral blood. These receptors all come from a human donor with active COVID-19. The donor label of this sample is uncertain.

The CDR3 bases are TGTGCCAGCAGCCCAACAGGGCTCAATCTCTTAGGTTCACCCCTCCACTTT. This translates into CASSPTGLNLLGSPLHF. The chain links TRBV9 to TRBJ1-6; the D gene is possibly TRBD1 (6 bases). Trimming shortened V by 4 bases and J by 9 bases, and 23 bases separated the two germline ends. The CDR3 spans 17 residues. Germline V lookup: CDR1 SGDLS, CDR2 YYNGEE.

The chain has TRBV4-3 and TRBJ1-5, with 7 bases identical to TRBD1. The CDR3 loop spans 17 amino acids. Germline assignment: CDR1 LGHNA and CDR2 YSLEER. The V gene end was trimmed by 1 base and the J gene end by 7 bases; junction bases not matched to a gene: 13. The CDR3 sequence is CASSQGAGGNGRQPQHF. The CDR3 DNA is TGCGCCAGCAGCCAAGGGGCAGGGGGTAACGGTAGACAGCCCCAGCATTTT.

The chain couples TRBV19 to TRBJ2-3; TRBD1 is a possible D gene (5 bases). The CDR3 length is 12 residues. Germline loops: CDR1 LNHDA, CDR2 SQIVND (reference sequence). Trimming pared 4 bases from V and 4 bases from J, leaving 6 bases between. The CDR3 region is CASSTRADTQYF. The CDR3 DNA reads as TGTGCCAGTAGTACCAGGGCAGATACGCAGTATTTT. Using reference TRBV19 and TRBJ2-3 for the parts outside the CDR3, the full variable domain is DGGITQSPKYLFRKEGQNVTLSCEQNLNHDAMYWYRQDPGQGLRLIYYSQIVNDFQKGDIAEGYSVSREKKESFPLTVTSAQKNPTAFYLCASSTRADTQYFGPGTRLTVL.

This clone was counted between two and nine times. The chain uses TRBV5-1 and TRBJ1-2; D is ambiguous. The CDR3 runs to 12 residues. Trimming removed 5 bases at V and 2 bases at J, with 7 bases between. Germline assignment: CDR1 SGHRS and CDR2 YFSETQ. CDR3: CASRGANYGYTF. The CDR3 coding sequence is TGCGCCAGCAGGGGCGCCAACTATGGCTACACCTTC. Combining the CDR3 with reference TRBV5-1 and TRBJ1-2 gives the whole variable domain KAGVTQTPRYLIKTRGQQVTLSCSPISGHRSVSWYQQTPGQGLQFLFEYFSETQRNKGNFPGRFSGRQFSNSRSEMNVSTLELGDSALYLCASRGANYGYTFGSGTRLTVV.